Listed below are T cell receptor beta chains from one sample, sequenced in a study of molecular identifiers for immune sequencing clone quantification. TCRdb re-called the PCR reads through MiXCR, storing one row per CDR3 protein. In the table there are approximately 500,000 distinct CDR3 sequences, roughly 24% of which are singletons. The sequenced material came from naive CD8+ T cells from blood, with Jurkat cell RNA spiked in. The receptor source for this set is a human donor in good health. Some libraries in this study had Jurkat cell RNA spiked in. Both conserved end residues are part of each CDR3. D genes are given only for firm matches. Size is stated for part of the rows, as once, few or many counts, or as a class when the clone is expanded.

D,size,J,V,DNA,CDR3
NA,NA,TRBJ1-1,TRBV19,TGTGCCAGTAGTATAATGGGGGTTCGGAACACTGAAGCTTTCTTT,CASSIMGVRNTEAFF
TRBD1,many,TRBJ2-7,TRBV5-1,TGCGCCAGCAGCTCGGGGACAGGCTACGAGCAGTACTTC,CASSSGTGYEQYF
TRBD1,NA,TRBJ2-7,TRBV27,TGTGCCAGCAGTGAGACAGGGCGGAGGTTACACGAGCAGTGCTTC,CASSETGRRLHEQCF
NA,few,TRBJ2-5,TRBV6-2/TRBV6-3,TGTGCCAGCAGGACAGAACAAGAGACCCAGTACTTC,CASRTEQETQYF
TRBD1,few,TRBJ1-3,TRBV4-2,TGTGCCAGCAGCCATGACGAAGGGGACAGCTCTGGAAACACCATATATTTT,CASSHDEGDSSGNTIYF
NA,few,TRBJ2-5,TRBV28,TGTGCCAGCAGCCCCGCCGGGGGGCAGGTCGGAGAGACCCAGTACTTC,CASSPAGGQVGETQYF
TRBD1,few,TRBJ1-2,TRBV11-2,TGTGCCAGCAGCGGGCAGACAGGGGGCGCCTATGGCTACACCTTC,CASSGQTGGAYGYTF
NA,NA,TRBJ2-2,TRBV19,TGTGCCAGTAGTATTATCGAACAGTTGGGCGGGGAGCTGTTTTTT,CASSIIEQLGGELFF
TRBD1,few,TRBJ2-7,TRBV9,TGTGCCAGCAGCGCCAACCCCGGGACAGGGACGCAATTAAATTTTTACGAGCAGTACTTC,CASSANPGTGTQLNFYEQYF
TRBD1,few,TRBJ2-5,TRBV11-2,TGTGCCAGCAGCTTAGATAGGGTCTGGGACAGCGAACCAGAGACCCAGTACTTC,CASSLDRVWDSEPETQYF
TRBD1,NA,TRBJ2-7,TRBV4-3,TGCGCCAGCAGCCAAGGTCAGGGGGCCTCCTACGAGCGGTACTTC,CASSQGQGASYERYF
TRBD2,few,TRBJ2-5,TRBV4-1,TGCGCCAGCAGCCCCAGGACTAGCCAGGAGACCCAGTACTTC,CASSPRTSQETQYF
TRBD2,many,TRBJ2-7,TRBV30,TGTGCCTGGAGTAACCCGGGACTAGCGGGCGAGGAGCAGTACTTC,CAWSNPGLAGEEQYF